Reported below is one T cell receptor beta chain. The antigen is not known. This sample was taken from a study of T cell responses to AZD1222 COVID-19 vaccine. Only in-frame clones appear in the TCRdb table, and some are missing; sequencing was by immunoSEQ multiplex PCR. The sample lists approximately 270,000 clones, about 94% seen once, with 0.5% to 0.65% in the top ten. Per germline, CDR1 SGHTA and CDR2 FQGTGA. The V gene end was trimmed by 8 bases and the J gene end by 1 base; junction bases not matched to a gene: 0. There are 13 residues in the CDR3. Whole-study results and caveats: Repertoires were sampled only after the peak T cell response. Donors, mostly white British, included more females; clonal diversity was possibly underestimated.

The TCR originated in an adult who received the AZD1222 COVID-19 vaccine. This chain joins TRBV7-3 and TRBJ2-3; 10 bases are a match to TRBD1. The sample was peripheral blood, taken 28 days after the second AZD1222 dose. CDR3 in amino acids: CASGTGGTDTQYF. CDR3 DNA sequence: TGTGCCAGCGGGACAGGGGGCACAGATACGCAGTATTTT.